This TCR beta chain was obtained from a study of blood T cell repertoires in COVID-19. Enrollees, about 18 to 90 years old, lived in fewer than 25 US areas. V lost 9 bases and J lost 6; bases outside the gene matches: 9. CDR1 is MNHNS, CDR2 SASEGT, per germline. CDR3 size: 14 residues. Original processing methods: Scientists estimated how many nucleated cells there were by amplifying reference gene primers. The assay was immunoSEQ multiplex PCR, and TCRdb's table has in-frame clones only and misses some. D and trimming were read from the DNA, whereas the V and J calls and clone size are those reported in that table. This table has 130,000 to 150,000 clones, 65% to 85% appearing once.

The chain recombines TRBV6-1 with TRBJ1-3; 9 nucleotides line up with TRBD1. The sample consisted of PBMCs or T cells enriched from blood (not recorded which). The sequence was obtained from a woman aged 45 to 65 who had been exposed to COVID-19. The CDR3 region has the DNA TGTGCCAGTACAGGGGGCGTGCGAGAAAACACCATATATTTT. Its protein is CASTGGVRENTIYF.